This TCR beta chain emerged from a study of blood T cell repertoires in COVID-19. Study-wide background: Italy, Spain and the United States were the sources of the convalescent and acute COVID-19 samples. T cells, B-cell-depleted T cells, or PBMCs supplied cDNA or gDNA.

Methods used by the authors: Amplification of reference gene primers was used by the study to estimate nucleated cell counts. Using immunoSEQ multiplex PCR, the repertoire was profiled, and TCRdb retains in-frame clones only, with some absent. Clonal size and the V and J genes are those of that table, whereas D and trimming came from the DNA. The sample lists fewer than 90,000 clones; around 90% were seen once. The CDR3 has 16 amino acids. V gave up 4 bases and J gave up 5 bases; unmatched junction bases: 10. CDR1 is MNHEY and CDR2 is SVGAGI in the germline V gene. The chain couples TRBV6-5 to TRBJ1-4, with 7 bases fitting TRBD1. The sample comprised peripheral blood. This TCR came from a woman of 80 years or more with active or convalescent COVID-19. CDR3 DNA: TGTGCCAGCAGTTCACCCCGGACAGGTGAAAATGAAAAACTGTTTTTT. Its translation: CASSSPRTGENEKLFF.